A single sample is the source of the 20 T cell receptor beta chains below, sequenced in a study of early T cells in non-severe SARS-CoV-2 infection. TCRdb recomputed calls from the 5' RACE reads with MiXCR, one row per CDR3 protein. The sample has some 80,000 distinct CDR3 sequences; 10% are singletons. Sequenced material: whole blood, taken at baseline. These receptors came from an adult who was a healthcare worker with PCR-confirmed SARS-CoV-2 infection or an uninfected control (not recorded which).

This clonotype was seen many times. This CDR3 is CASSPLSGRRVLTYGYTF. The CDR3 bases are TGTGCCAGCAGCCCCCTCTCCGGACGAAGAGTGCTCACCTATGGCTACACCTTC. This chain uses TRBV7-9 with TRBJ1-2; no firm D call. The CDR3 has 18 residues. V lost 5 bases, J lost 4 bases, and 26 bases lay in between. CDR1 and CDR2 from the germline V gene are SEHNR and FQNEAQ (reference sequence). The full variable domain, completed using reference TRBV7-9 and TRBJ1-2, is DTGVSQNPRHKITKRGQNVTFRCDPISEHNRLYWYRQTLGQGPEFLTYFQNEAQLEKSRLLSDRFSAERPKGSFSTLEIQRTEQGDSAMYLCASSPLSGRRVLTYGYTFGSGTRLTVV.

The chain recombines TRBV7-9 with TRBJ2-1; no definite D call. V was shortened by 7 bases and J by 1 base, with 14 bases between the two germline ends. This CDR3 is 15 amino acids long. The germline CDR1 and CDR2 sequences are SEHNR and FQNEAQ (reference sequence). The CDR3 region is CASIPARFSYNEQFF. CDR3 nucleotide sequence: TGTGCCAGCATCCCAGCCCGATTTTCCTACAATGAGCAGTTCTTC.

This clonotype has a count of ten or more. The CDR3 here is CASTLGARNYGYTF. The CDR3 nucleotides read TGTGCCAGCACCCTAGGTGCCAGGAACTATGGCTACACCTTC. The chain carries TRBV7-9 and TRBJ1-2; D is undetermined. Trimming shortened V by 7 bases and J by 2 bases, and 14 bases separated the two germline ends. There are 14 residues in the CDR3. From germline, CDR1 is SEHNR and CDR2 FQNEAQ (reference sequence).

In its sample, this clonotype was seen many times. The chain recombines TRBV7-9 with TRBJ2-1; 11 bases align to TRBD2. The V and J ends lost 6 bases and 6 bases, in that order; junction bases with no gene match: 7. The CDR3 sequence is 15 residues long. CDR1 is SEHNR and CDR2 is FQNEAQ in the germline V gene (reference sequence). The CDR3 here is CASSIATSGINEQFF. CDR3 sequence (DNA): TGTGCCAGCAGTATCGCGACTAGCGGGATCAATGAGCAGTTCTTC.

A few counts support this clonotype. The rearrangement uses TRBV12-3 or TRBV12-4 and TRBJ2-1; TRBD2 matches 7 bases. CDR3 size: 15 residues. Germline trimming cut 6 bases from V and 4 bases from J; bases unmatched to any gene: 9. CDR3 sequence reads: CASRAASGKYNEQFF. Here the CDR3 DNA reads TGTGCCAGCAGGGCCGCTAGCGGTAAATACAATGAGCAGTTCTTC.

The genes are TRBV5-1 and TRBJ1-4; 8 nucleotides agree with TRBD1. In germline, CDR1 is SGHRS, CDR2 YFSETQ. The CDR3 extends over 14 amino acids. With 4 bases clipped from V and 8 bases from J, the junction kept 7 bases outside the gene matches. The CDR3 is CASSEQGAREKLFF. In nucleotides, the CDR3 is TGCGCCAGCAGCGAGCAGGGGGCAAGAGAAAAACTGTTTTTT.

J is TRBJ2-6 and V is TRBV7-3, with D perhaps matching TRBD1 (6 bases). The ends were cut back, 4 bases at V and 2 bases at J, with 12 bases in the middle. Germline-derived CDR1 and CDR2 are SGHTA and FQGTGA. This CDR3 has 16 amino acids. In DNA, the CDR3 is TGTGCCAGCAGCTCTAAGCAGGGGCCTGGGGCCAACGTCCTGACTTTC. Translating gives CASSSKQGPGANVLTF.

This chain links TRBV20-1 with TRBJ2-7; D gene unclear. The V end was cut by 0 bases, the J end by 2 bases, with 11 bases between. This CDR3 comprises 14 residues. Germline V gene sequence: CDR1 DFQATT, CDR2 SNEGSKA (reference sequence). The CDR3 DNA is TGCAGTGCTAGAGATTCCCTCTCCCCCTACGAGCAGTACTTC. This encodes CSARDSLSPYEQYF.

A few counts support this clonotype. The rearrangement joins TRBV20-1 to TRBJ2-7; D gene uncertain. The germline gives CDR1 DFQATT, CDR2 SNEGSKA (reference sequence). The CDR3 contains 13 residues. The V gene lost 1 base and the J gene lost 3 bases, with 10 bases spanning the gap. The CDR3 here is CSARVMGYYEQYF. The CDR3 region has the DNA TGCAGTGCTAGAGTGATGGGGTACTACGAGCAGTACTTC.

The sample holds a few counts of this clonotype. The rearrangement uses TRBV27 and TRBJ1-5; D is uncertain. This CDR3 is built from 13 residues. Germline CDR1 is MNHEY and CDR2 is SMNVEV (reference sequence). Trimming left V 3 bases short and J 5 bases short, with 8 bases between. The CDR3 coding sequence is TGTGCCAGCAGTTTTCGGGGAGATCAGCCCCAGCATTTT. Protein sequence: CASSFRGDQPQHF.

The genes are TRBV12-3 or TRBV12-4 and TRBJ2-1, with 11 nucleotides matching TRBD2. The J segment lost 7 bases and the V segment lost 2 bases, leaving 22 bases of the junction unmatched. The CDR3 covers 21 residues. DNA of the CDR3: TGTGCCAGCAGTTTAAGCCCCTCCGTAGCGGGAGGGCTCCCCTCGTGGAATGAGCAGTTCTTC. Protein sequence: CASSLSPSVAGGLPSWNEQFF.

This clonotype has just a few counts. The genes are TRBV4-2 and TRBJ2-3; no firm D call. The CDR3 has 13 amino acids. Germline CDR1 and CDR2: LGHNA and YNFKEQ. The ends were cut back, 1 base at V and 6 bases at J, with 8 bases in the middle. The CDR3 here is CASSQVEPDTQYF. DNA for the CDR3: TGTGCCAGCAGCCAAGTCGAACCGGATACGCAGTATTTT.

Sample share makes this clonotype medium-sized. This chain connects TRBV7-9 to TRBJ2-5; maybe TRBD1 (6 bases). V gave up 4 bases and J gave up 1 base, with 13 bases separating them. Germline values: CDR1 SEHNR, CDR2 FQNEAQ (reference sequence). The CDR3 consists of 15 residues. The CDR3 nucleotides read TGTGCCAGCAGCTCCCTACAGGGCCGCCAAGAGACCCAGTACTTC. It encodes CASSSLQGRQETQYF. Supplemented by reference TRBV7-9 and TRBJ2-5, the full variable domain reads DTGVSQNPRHKITKRGQNVTFRCDPISEHNRLYWYRQTLGQGPEFLTYFQNEAQLEKSRLLSDRFSAERPKGSFSTLEIQRTEQGDSAMYLCASSSLQGRQETQYFGPGTRLLVL.

The chain combines TRBV3-1 with TRBJ2-7; no clear D. Trimming removed 5 bases at V and 0 bases at J, with 11 bases between. Germline CDR1 reads LGHDT; CDR2 reads YNNKEL (reference sequence). This CDR3 has 14 amino acids. CDR3 residues: CASSGRIRSYEQYF. The CDR3 DNA sequence: TGTGCCAGCAGCGGGCGGATACGCTCCTACGAGCAGTACTTC.

The chain employs TRBV7-2 and TRBJ1-2; D possibly corresponds to TRBD1 (5 bases). Germline V CDR1 and CDR2: SGHTA, FQGNSA. CDR3 size: 16 residues. The ends were cut back, 4 bases at V and 9 bases at J, with 24 bases in the middle. The DNA of the CDR3 is TGTGCCAGCAGCTCCCGCACGACAGCCTCCGTAGATAGCTACACCTTC. Protein sequence: CASSSRTTASVDSYTF.

The chain couples TRBV10-3 to TRBJ2-6; D is undetermined. Per germline, CDR1 ENHRY and CDR2 SYGVKD. Trimming stripped 0 bases from V and 0 bases from J, with 3 bases between. The CDR3 is 15 amino acids. CDR3 bases: TGTGCCATCAGTGAGTCAGGCTCTGGGGCCAACGTCCTGACTTTC. Translation gives CAISESGSGANVLTF.

This clonotype was recorded a few times. V is TRBV20-1 and J is TRBJ2-4, with 8 nucleotides matching TRBD2. J lost 0 bases, V lost 7 bases, and 2 bases had no gene match. Germline loops: CDR1 DFQATT, CDR2 SNEGSKA (reference sequence). The CDR3 length is 13 residues. The CDR3 DNA is TGCAGTGTCCGGGGGGGAGCCAAAAACATTCAGTACTTC. Translation: CSVRGGAKNIQYF.

This clonotype has more than one count but fewer than ten. The chain joins TRBV5-6 to TRBJ2-3; the D gene is possibly TRBD2 (8 bases). Germline CDR1 is SGHDT and CDR2 is YYEEEE. This CDR3 comprises 19 residues. Trimming cost V 0 bases and J 3 bases, with 23 bases left between them. CDR3 region: CASSLDAMGQRGWTDTQYF. In DNA form, the CDR3 reads TGTGCCAGCAGCTTGGACGCCATGGGACAGCGGGGGTGGACAGATACGCAGTATTTT.

The gene calls are TRBV4-2 and TRBJ2-5; D remains unclear. CDR1 and CDR2 from the germline V gene are LGHNA and YNFKEQ. The CDR3 spans 14 residues. The V and J ends lost 0 bases and 3 bases respectively, with 8 bases between them. The CDR3 nucleotides read TGTGCCAGCAGCCAAGATCTCGGAAAAGAGACCCAGTACTTC. Translation gives CASSQDLGKETQYF.

Ten or more counts support this clonotype. The chain carries TRBV28 and TRBJ1-1, with 7 bases that match TRBD1. V gave up 8 bases and J gave up 2 bases; unmatched junction bases: 11. Germline loops: CDR1 MDHEN, CDR2 SYDVKM. The CDR3 runs 15 residues. The CDR3 protein is CASCQAGQRNTEAFF. The CDR3 DNA reads TGTGCCAGCTGCCAGGCGGGACAGAGAAACACTGAAGCTTTCTTT.